Listed below are T cell receptor beta chains from one sample, sequenced in a study of somatic mutations in cytotoxic T cells in rheumatoid arthritis. Libraries were prepared by immunoSEQ multiplex PCR; TCRdb keeps only in-frame clonotypes and omits some of them. The sample has 2,500 to 4,000 clones, around four fifths seen once. Sequencing was performed on CD8+ T cells sorted from blood. The receptor set was obtained from a woman aged 45-65 years with rheumatoid arthritis. CDR3s include the opening cysteine and the closing phenylalanine or tryptophan.

V	J	CDR3
TRBV27	TRBJ1-4	CASKDRGSNEKLFF
TRBV4-2	TRBJ2-1	CASNIAGAYNEQFF
TRBV27	TRBJ2-7	CASSFLAGAYEQYF
TRBV6-1	TRBJ2-3	CASSDAGAGAVDTQYF
TRBV6-5	TRBJ1-1	CASSQTATGNTEAFF
TRBV19	TRBJ2-1	CASSIGRYNEQFF
TRBV7-6	TRBJ2-2	CASRLRPDRGNTGELFF
TRBV27	TRBJ1-1	CASNSPGSEAFF
TRBV28	TRBJ2-5	CASSSGTGLAEFGETQYF
TRBV14	TRBJ2-5	CASSDWTGGETQYF
TRBV28	TRBJ2-2	CASSYTGPGELFF
TRBV11-2	TRBJ2-7	CASSLASFHEQYF
TRBV5-4	TRBJ1-2	CASSSDSNYGYTF
TRBV19	TRBJ2-3	CASSIVVSRTDTQYF
TRBV6-5	TRBJ1-5	CASSYGTGNQPQHF
TRBV4-1	TRBJ2-3	CASSQEISGSSTDTQYF
TRBV15	TRBJ2-5	CATSRVVAGTQYF
TRBV28	TRBJ2-7	CASSLGLAGHEQYF
TRBV10-3	TRBJ2-7	CAISVGVEQYF
TRBV27	TRBJ1-1	CASSLYGQYTEAFF
TRBV13	TRBJ1-1	CASSPRTANTEAFF
TRBV2	TRBJ1-1	CASKFTGSGLNTEAFF
TRBV13	TRBJ2-3	CASSLPGAGGRTDTQYF
TRBV2	TRBJ2-2	CASSEAKVGAETNTGELFF